Listed below are T cell receptor beta chains from one sample, sequenced in a study of PD-L1 blockade in urothelial cancer. Here immunoSEQ multiplex PCR was the method, and the copy in TCRdb shows in-frame clones only, minus some. The profile covers fewer than 50,000 clones, with around nine tenths appearing a single time and 24% taken by the ten largest. The source was PBMCs, collected around atezolizumab (anti-PD-L1) treatment. The receptors stem from a man in his sixties with urothelial cancer. Each CDR3 is given with its conserved first and last residue. A D gene is named only where the DNA matches it firmly. Expanded clones are given a class, and other clones once, few, many or no size at all.

. TRBJ1-2 . TRBV6-1 CASSGSGTTNYGYTF TGTGCCAGCAGCGGGAGCGGGACTACGAACTATGGCTACACCTTC
. TRBJ2-3 . TRBV21-1 CASSKGKLAGVSTDTQYF TGTGCCAGCAGCAAAGGAAAGCTAGCGGGGGTTAGCACAGATACGCAGTATTTT
medium-sized TRBJ2-7 . TRBV7-9 CASSQDSSYEQYF TGTGCCAGCAGCCAGGACAGTTCCTACGAGCAGTACTTC
. TRBJ1-1 . TRBV10-1 CASSDVGPFLTEAFF TGCGCCAGCAGTGATGTGGGCCCTTTCCTGACTGAAGCTTTCTTT
. TRBJ1-1 . TRBV5-6 CASSRQLRANTEAFF TGTGCCAGCAGCCGACAGCTCCGGGCTAACACTGAAGCTTTCTTT
. TRBJ2-5 TRBD1 TRBV5-6 CASSLVGQGQEETQYF TGTGCCAGCAGCTTGGTGGGACAGGGTCAGGAAGAGACCCAGTACTTC
. TRBJ1-1 . TRBV30 CAWRRDIDTEAFF TGTGCCTGGAGGCGGGATATTGACACTGAAGCTTTCTTT
. TRBJ1-5 . TRBV19 CASSRRTSNQPQHF TGTGCCAGTAGCAGACGGACAAGCAATCAGCCCCAGCATTTT
. TRBJ1-1 . TRBV11-2 CASSLLQTDTEAFF TGTGCCAGCAGCTTATTGCAGACAGACACTGAAGCTTTCTTT
. TRBJ1-2 . TRBV6-5 CASSSGWGPNGYTF TGTGCCAGCAGCTCGGGGTGGGGTCCCAATGGCTACACCTTC
few TRBJ1-6 TRBD1 TRBV18 CASSQDRGNSPLHF TGTGCCAGCTCTCAGGACAGGGGAAATTCACCCCTCCACTTT
. TRBJ1-1 . TRBV18 CASSPRGTINTEAFF TGTGCCAGCTCACCACGAGGCACCATAAACACTGAAGCTTTCTTT
few TRBJ2-3 . TRBV5-6 CASSFRKTVFDTQYF TGTGCCAGCAGCTTTCGGAAGACAGTTTTCGATACGCAGTATTTT
. TRBJ2-7 TRBD2 TRBV19 CASSIRVASGLAFHEQYF TGTGCCAGTAGTATTCGGGTAGCCTCGGGACTAGCGTTCCACGAGCAGTACTTC
. TRBJ2-2 . TRBV10-3 CAISEIQQAAGELFF TGTGCCATCAGTGAGATACAACAGGCCGCCGGGGAGCTGTTTTTT
. TRBJ1-5 . TRBV5-1 CASSLGQHSNQPQHF TGCGCCAGCAGCTTGGGACAGCATAGCAATCAGCCCCAGCATTTT
once TRBJ2-5 . TRBV7-8 CASSLAQSIGWGPPQYF TGTGCCAGCAGCTTAGCGCAGAGTATAGGTTGGGGCCCTCCACAATACTTC
. TRBJ2-7 TRBD1 TRBV14 CASRPGTGVSEQYF TGTGCCAGCAGACCCGGGACAGGGGTTAGCGAGCAGTACTTC
. TRBJ2-7 TRBD1 TRBV29-1 CSADVGTGGVRKQYF TGCAGCGCAGACGTAGGGACAGGGGGTGTACGAAAGCAGTACTTC
few TRBJ2-7 . TRBV5-4 CASSSPGYEQYF TGTGCCAGCAGCTCCCCGGGCTACGAGCAGTACTTC